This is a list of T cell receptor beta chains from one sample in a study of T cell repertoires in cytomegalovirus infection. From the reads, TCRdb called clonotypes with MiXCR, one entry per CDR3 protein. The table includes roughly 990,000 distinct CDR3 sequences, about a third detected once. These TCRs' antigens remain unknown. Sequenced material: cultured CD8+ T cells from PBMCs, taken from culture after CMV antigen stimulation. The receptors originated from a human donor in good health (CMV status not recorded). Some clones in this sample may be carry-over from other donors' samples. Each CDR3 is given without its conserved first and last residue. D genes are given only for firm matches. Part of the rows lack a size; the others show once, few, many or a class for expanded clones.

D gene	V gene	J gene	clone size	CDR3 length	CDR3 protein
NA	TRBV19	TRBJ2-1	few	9	ASTQGKEQF
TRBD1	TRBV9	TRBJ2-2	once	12	ASSEGTATGELF
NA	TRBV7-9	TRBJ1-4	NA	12	ASSHRPTNEKLF
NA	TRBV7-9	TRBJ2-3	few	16	ASSLGELKDWITDTQY
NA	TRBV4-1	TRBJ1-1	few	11	ASGGDGQREAF
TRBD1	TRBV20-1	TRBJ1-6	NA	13	SARVLQGGSSPLH
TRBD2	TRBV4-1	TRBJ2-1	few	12	ASSQESGGYEQF
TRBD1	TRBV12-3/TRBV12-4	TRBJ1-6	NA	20	ANSLRGPDRSPLSSYNSPLH
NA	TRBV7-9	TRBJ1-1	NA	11	ASSLGLMIEAF
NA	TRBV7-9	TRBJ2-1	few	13	ASSFGGTPLNEQF
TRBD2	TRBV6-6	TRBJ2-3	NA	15	ASSYPLSRGDTDTQY
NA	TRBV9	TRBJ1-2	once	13	ASSVVPRVADGYT
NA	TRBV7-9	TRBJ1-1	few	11	ASSFTGFAEAF
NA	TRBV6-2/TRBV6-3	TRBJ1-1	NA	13	ASSYLAVINTEAF
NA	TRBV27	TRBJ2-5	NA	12	ASTKDGLQETQY
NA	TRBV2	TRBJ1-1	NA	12	ASSGKTDYTEAF
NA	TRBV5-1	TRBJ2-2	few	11	ASSRLGTGELF
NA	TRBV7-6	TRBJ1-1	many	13	ASSLEVVANTEAF
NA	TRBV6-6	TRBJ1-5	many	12	ASRNPAGTQPQH
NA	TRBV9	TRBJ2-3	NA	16	ASGVPRGGASSADTQY
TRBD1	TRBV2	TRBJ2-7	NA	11	ASYPGQAYEQY
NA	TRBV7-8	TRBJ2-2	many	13	ASSSRRGGTGELF
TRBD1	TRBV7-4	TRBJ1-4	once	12	ASSPGTGGTKLF
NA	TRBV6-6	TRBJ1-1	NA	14	ASSYPTPGADTEAF
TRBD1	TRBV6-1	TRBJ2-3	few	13	ASSEARGLPDTQY
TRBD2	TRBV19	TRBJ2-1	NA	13	ASSRVAGSYNEQF
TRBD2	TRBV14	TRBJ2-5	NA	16	ASSQIRERGEYQETQY
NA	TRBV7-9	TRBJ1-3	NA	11	ASSDPRGNTIY
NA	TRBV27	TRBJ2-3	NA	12	ASSLTVNADTQY
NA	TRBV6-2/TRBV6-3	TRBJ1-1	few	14	ASSLGRFMGNTEAF
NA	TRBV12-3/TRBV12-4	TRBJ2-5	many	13	ASSFEGGREETQY
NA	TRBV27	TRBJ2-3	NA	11	ASSSGLPNTQY
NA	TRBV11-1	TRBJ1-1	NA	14	ASSPGWVKLNTEAF
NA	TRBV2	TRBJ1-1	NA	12	ASSEPLANTEAF